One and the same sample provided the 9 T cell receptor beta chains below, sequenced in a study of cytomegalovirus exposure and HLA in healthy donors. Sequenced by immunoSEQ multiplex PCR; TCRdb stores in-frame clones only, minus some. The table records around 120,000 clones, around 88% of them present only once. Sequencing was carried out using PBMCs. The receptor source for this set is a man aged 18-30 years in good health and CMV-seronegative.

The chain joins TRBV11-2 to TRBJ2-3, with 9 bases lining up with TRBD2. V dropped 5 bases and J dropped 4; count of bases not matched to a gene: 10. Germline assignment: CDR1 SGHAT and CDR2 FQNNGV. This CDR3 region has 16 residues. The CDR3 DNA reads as TGTGCCAGCAGCCCCCGGGCTAGCGGGGCATCAGATACGCAGTATTTT. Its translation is CASSPRASGASDTQYF.

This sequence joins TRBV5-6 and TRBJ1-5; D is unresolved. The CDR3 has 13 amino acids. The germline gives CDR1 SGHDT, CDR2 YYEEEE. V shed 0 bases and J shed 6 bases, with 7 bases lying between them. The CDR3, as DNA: TGTGCCAGCAGCTTGGGCGGAGGTCAGCCCCAGCATTTT. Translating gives CASSLGGGQPQHF.

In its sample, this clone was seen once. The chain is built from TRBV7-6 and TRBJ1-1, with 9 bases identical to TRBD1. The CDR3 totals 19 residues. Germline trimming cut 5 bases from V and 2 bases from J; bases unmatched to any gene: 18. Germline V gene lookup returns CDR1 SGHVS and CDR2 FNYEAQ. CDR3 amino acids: CASSRTGQGSQPRNTEAFF. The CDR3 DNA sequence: TGTGCCAGCAGCCGGACAGGACAGGGGTCCCAACCTAGAAACACTGAAGCTTTCTTT.

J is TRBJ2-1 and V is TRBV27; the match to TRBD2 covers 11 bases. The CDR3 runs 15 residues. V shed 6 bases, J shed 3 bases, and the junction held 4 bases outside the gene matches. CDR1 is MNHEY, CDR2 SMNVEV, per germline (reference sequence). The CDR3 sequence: CASRTLAGDYNEQFF. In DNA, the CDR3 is TGTGCCAGCAGAACACTAGCGGGGGACTACAATGAGCAGTTCTTC.

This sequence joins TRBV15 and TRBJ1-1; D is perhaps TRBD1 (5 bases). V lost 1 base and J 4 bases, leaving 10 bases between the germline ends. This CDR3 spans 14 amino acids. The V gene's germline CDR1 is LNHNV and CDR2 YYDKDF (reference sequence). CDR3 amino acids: CATSRGAGSTEAFF. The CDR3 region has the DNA TGTGCCACCAGCAGAGGGGCAGGGTCCACTGAAGCTTTCTTT.

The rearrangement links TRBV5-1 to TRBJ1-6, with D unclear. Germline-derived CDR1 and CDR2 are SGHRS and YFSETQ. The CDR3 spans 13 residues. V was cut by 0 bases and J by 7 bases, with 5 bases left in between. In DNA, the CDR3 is TGCGCCAGCAGCTTGGGTTCGAATTCACCCCTCCACTTT. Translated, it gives CASSLGSNSPLHF.

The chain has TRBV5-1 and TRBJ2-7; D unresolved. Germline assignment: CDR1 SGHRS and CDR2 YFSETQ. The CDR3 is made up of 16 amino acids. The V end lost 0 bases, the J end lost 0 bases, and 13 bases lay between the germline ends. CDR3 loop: CASSLAVQSDSYEQYF. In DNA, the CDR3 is TGCGCCAGCAGCTTGGCCGTACAGTCCGACTCCTACGAGCAGTACTTC.

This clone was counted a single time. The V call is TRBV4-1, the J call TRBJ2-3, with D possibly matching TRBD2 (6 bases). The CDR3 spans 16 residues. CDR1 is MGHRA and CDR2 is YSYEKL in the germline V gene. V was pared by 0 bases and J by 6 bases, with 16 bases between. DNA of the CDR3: TGCGCCAGCAGCCAAGATTGGGGGGACCTCCAGGATACGCAGTATTTT. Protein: CASSQDWGDLQDTQYF.

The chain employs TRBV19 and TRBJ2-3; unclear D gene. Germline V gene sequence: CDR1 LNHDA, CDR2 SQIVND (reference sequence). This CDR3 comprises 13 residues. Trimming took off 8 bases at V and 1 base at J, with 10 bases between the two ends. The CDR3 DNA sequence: TGTGCCAGTCGAGCGAAGGGCACAGATACGCAGTATTTT. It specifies CASRAKGTDTQYF.